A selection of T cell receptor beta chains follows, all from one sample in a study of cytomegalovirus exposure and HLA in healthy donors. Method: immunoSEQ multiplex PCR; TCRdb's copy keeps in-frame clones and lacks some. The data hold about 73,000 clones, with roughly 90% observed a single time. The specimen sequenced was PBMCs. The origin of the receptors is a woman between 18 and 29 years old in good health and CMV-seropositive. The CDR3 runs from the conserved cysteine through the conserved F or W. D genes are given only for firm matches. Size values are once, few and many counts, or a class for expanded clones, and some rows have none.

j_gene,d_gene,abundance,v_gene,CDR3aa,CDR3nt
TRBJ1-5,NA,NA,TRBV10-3,CAISAEGRGQPQHF,TGTGCCATCAGTGCCGAGGGGAGGGGTCAGCCCCAGCATTTT
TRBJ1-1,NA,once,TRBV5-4,CASSLAGDMTEAFF,TGTGCCAGCAGCTTGGCAGGGGATATGACTGAAGCTTTCTTT
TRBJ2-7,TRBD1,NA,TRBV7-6,CASSYGGQGVGYEQYF,TGTGCCAGCAGCTACGGGGGACAGGGGGTAGGCTACGAGCAGTACTTC
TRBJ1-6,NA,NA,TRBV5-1,CASSRTESGYNSPLHF,TGCGCCAGCAGTCGGACAGAGTCGGGCTATAATTCACCCCTCCACTTT
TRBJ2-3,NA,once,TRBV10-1,CASSEAGLTDTQYF,TGCGCCAGCAGTGAGGCAGGTTTAACAGATACGCAGTATTTT
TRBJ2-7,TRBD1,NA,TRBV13,CASSPDRSGSYEQYF,TGTGCCAGCAGCCCGGACAGGTCCGGCTCCTACGAGCAGTACTTC
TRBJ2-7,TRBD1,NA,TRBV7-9,CASSLSPGQGSYEQYF,TGTGCCAGCAGCTTATCTCCGGGACAGGGTTCCTACGAGCAGTACTTC
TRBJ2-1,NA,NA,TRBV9,CASSVGSGGDASYNEQFF,TGTGCCAGCAGCGTAGGTTCTGGGGGCGACGCCTCCTACAATGAGCAGTTCTTC
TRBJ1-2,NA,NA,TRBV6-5,CASSYWRTGMGGYTF,TGTGCCAGCAGTTACTGGCGTACAGGGATGGGTGGCTACACCTTC
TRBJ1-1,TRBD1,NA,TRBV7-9,CASSSTLTGPEVNTEAFF,TGTGCCAGCAGCTCGACCCTGACAGGGCCTGAGGTGAACACTGAAGCTTTCTTT
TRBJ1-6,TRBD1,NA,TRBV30,CACGTGVVNSPLHF,TGTGCCTGCGGGACAGGGGTTGTCAATTCACCCCTCCACTTT
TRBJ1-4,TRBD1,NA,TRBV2,CASSPGQGAQGEKLFF,TGTGCCAGTTCTCCGGGACAGGGGGCCCAAGGTGAAAAACTGTTTTTT
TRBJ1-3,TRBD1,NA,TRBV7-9,CASSVTGTGIRNTIYF,TGTGCCAGCAGCGTAACCGGGACAGGAATTAGAAACACCATATATTTT
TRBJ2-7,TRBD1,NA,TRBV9,CASSPAGTGVYEQYF,TGTGCCAGCAGCCCAGCCGGGACAGGGGTATACGAGCAGTACTTC
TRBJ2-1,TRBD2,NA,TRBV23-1,CARSRGLAANSYNEQFF,TGCGCCAGAAGTCGTGGACTAGCGGCAAACTCCTACAATGAGCAGTTCTTC